The 21 T cell receptor beta chains below all came from one sample that was sequenced in a study of blood T cell repertoires in COVID-19. Measured with immunoSEQ multiplex PCR; TCRdb has only the in-frame clones, and not every one. Of 100,000 to 150,000 clones listed, 70% to 90% are singletons. What was sequenced was PBMCs or T cells enriched from blood (not recorded which). These receptors were taken from a woman aged 45-65 years who had recovered from COVID-19.

This clone showed up just a few times. The CDR3 DNA is TGTGCCAGCAGCTTATATCCGGGGAACTACGAGCAGTACTTC. Its translation is CASSLYPGNYEQYF. The chain joins TRBV11-3 to TRBJ2-7, with a possible D match to TRBD2 (5 bases). Germline lookup yields CDR1 SGHNT and CDR2 YENEEA. Trimming cost V 2 bases and J 3 bases, with 11 bases left between them. This CDR3 is built from 14 residues.

The chain uses TRBV2 and TRBJ1-1, with TRBD1 matching over 7 bases. The CDR3 spans 15 residues. The V gene's germline CDR1 is SNHLY and CDR2 FYNNEI. Trimming at V came to 1 base and at J to 1 base, leaving 3 bases not matched to a gene. CDR3 coding DNA: TGTGCCAGCAGTGAAGTGACAGGGAGGAACACTGAAGCTTTCTTT. Amino acids: CASSEVTGRNTEAFF.

The chain has TRBV15 and TRBJ1-4; TRBD1 might be the D (6 bases). The CDR3 has 18 residues. CDR1 LNHNV and CDR2 YYDKDF come from the germline V gene (reference sequence). Trimming pared 5 bases from V and 2 bases from J, leaving 21 bases between. For the CDR3, the DNA is TGTGCCACCAGCGGGAGACAGGACGAACCCCCCACTAATGAAAAACTGTTTTTT. Its translation: CATSGRQDEPPTNEKLFF.

This rearrangement joins TRBV30 to TRBJ1-3; TRBD1 matches at 10 bases. V lost 8 bases to trimming and J lost 0 bases; unmatched junction nucleotides: 4. The CDR3 has 14 residues. CDR1 and CDR2 (germline): GTSNPN, SVGIG (reference sequence). This chain's CDR3 is CAGRQGASGNTIYF. CDR3 DNA sequence: TGTGCCGGACGACAGGGGGCCTCTGGAAACACCATATATTTT.

V and J are TRBV9 and TRBJ1-1; the match to TRBD1 covers 7 bases. CDR3 length equals 15 residues. Germline CDR1 reads SGDLS; CDR2 reads YYNGEE. The trim removed 4 bases at V and 4 bases at J, leaving 10 bases unmatched. The CDR3 sequence: CASSPHLTGSTEAFF. DNA for the CDR3: TGTGCCAGCAGCCCGCATCTGACAGGGAGCACTGAAGCTTTCTTT.

Here the CDR3 reads CSVEWDRGRPNTEAFF. Written as DNA, the CDR3 is TGCAGCGTTGAATGGGACAGGGGGCGTCCGAACACTGAAGCTTTCTTT. The chain links TRBV29-1 to TRBJ1-1; 12 bases match TRBD1. The J segment lost 1 base and the V segment lost 2 bases, leaving 5 bases of the junction unmatched. CDR1 and CDR2 (germline): SQVTM, ANQGSEA. This CDR3 contains 16 residues.

V is TRBV12-3 or TRBV12-4 and J is TRBJ1-3; 11 bases agree with TRBD1. This CDR3 spans 13 amino acids. V lost 7 bases to trimming and J lost 8 bases; unmatched junction nucleotides: 4. CDR3 nucleotide sequence: TGTGCCAGCAACTCGGGACAGGGGGACACCATATATTTT. This encodes CASNSGQGDTIYF.

V gene TRBV10-2 combines with J gene TRBJ1-2; 7 positions agree with TRBD1. This CDR3 contains 12 residues. The ends lost 4 bases at V and 8 bases at J; junction bases unmatched: 4. CDR1 and CDR2 from the germline V gene are WSHSY and SAAADI. The CDR3 sequence: CASSGQGGGYTF. In DNA, the CDR3 is TGCGCCAGCAGTGGACAGGGTGGGGGCTACACCTTC.

The table lists this clone with a few counts. This chain uses TRBV2 with TRBJ1-1; possibly TRBD1 for D (6 bases). Trimming stripped 3 bases from V and 5 bases from J, with 16 bases between. This CDR3 region has 15 residues. Germline V gene sequence: CDR1 SNHLY, CDR2 FYNNEI. In nucleotides, the CDR3 is TGTGCCAGCAGTGAGGTCACAGGGAAGGGGACTGAAGCTTTCTTT. This codes for CASSEVTGKGTEAFF.

V usage is TRBV6-6 and J usage is TRBJ2-5; D might be TRBD2 (5 bases). The CDR3 is made up of 15 amino acids. Germline V gene sequence: CDR1 MNHNY, CDR2 SVGAGI (reference sequence). Trimming took off 6 bases at V and 3 bases at J, with 17 bases between the two ends. The CDR3 DNA follows: TGTGCCAGCAGCGATAGGGTACGGGGAGAAGAGACCCAGTACTTC. This codes for CASSDRVRGEETQYF.

This chain connects TRBV2 to TRBJ2-3, with TRBD2 matching over 13 bases. Unmatched junction bases numbered 5, after V lost 5 bases and J lost 3 bases. From germline, CDR1 is SNHLY and CDR2 FYNNEI. The CDR3 is 16 residues long. DNA for the CDR3: TGTGCCAGCAGTCCGACTAGCGGGGGGTTTACAGATACGCAGTATTTT. Translated, it gives CASSPTSGGFTDTQYF. Drawing the rest from reference TRBV2 and TRBJ2-3, the complete variable domain is EPEVTQTPSHQVTQMGQEVILRCVPISNHLYFYWYRQILGQKVEFLVSFYNNEISEKSEIFDDQFSVERPDGSNFTLKIRSTKLEDSAMYFCASSPTSGGFTDTQYFGPGTRLTVL.

The chain uses TRBV5-4 and TRBJ2-7; D perhaps matches TRBD2 (7 bases). The ends were cut back, 4 bases at V and 5 bases at J, with 16 bases in the middle. The germline CDR1 and CDR2 sequences are SGHNT and YYREEE (reference sequence). There are 14 residues in the CDR3. The CDR3 sequence is CASSRRGGTHEQYF. CDR3 nucleotide sequence: TGTGCCAGCAGCCGGCGCGGGGGCACACACGAGCAGTACTTC.

The V and J genes are TRBV4-2 and TRBJ2-1, with D possibly being TRBD2 (7 bases). The germline CDR1 and CDR2 sequences are LGHNA and YNFKEQ. The CDR3 runs to 16 residues. V lost 2 bases to trimming and J lost 7 bases, with 18 bases between them. CDR3 amino acids: CASSQLGGGPLNEQFF. CDR3 DNA: TGTGCCAGCAGCCAATTAGGGGGGGGGCCTTTGAATGAGCAGTTCTTC.

The count of this clone is one. The V gene is TRBV19, the J gene TRBJ2-7; 12 positions agree with TRBD1. The germline gives CDR1 LNHDA, CDR2 SQIVND (reference sequence). With V trimmed by 3 bases and J by 7 bases, 7 bases remained unmatched. This CDR3 region has 15 residues. In nucleotides, the CDR3 is TGTGCCAGTAGTATTAGGGGACAGGGGGCACAAGAGCAGTACTTC. It codes for CASSIRGQGAQEQYF.

This clone has just one count. The CDR3 spells CASIRQGLNTEAFF. DNA for the CDR3: TGTGCCAGTATACGACAGGGATTGAACACTGAAGCTTTCTTT. The chain couples TRBV19 to TRBJ1-1; 7 positions agree with TRBD1. The CDR3 is 14 amino acids. V shed 7 bases and J 0 bases; nucleotides not matched to a gene: 5. The germline gives CDR1 LNHDA, CDR2 SQIVND (reference sequence).

J is TRBJ1-3 and V is TRBV30; D might be TRBD1 (5 bases). V lost 7 bases, J lost 2 bases, and 12 bases lay in between. The germline V gene encodes CDR1 GTSNPN and CDR2 SVGIG (reference sequence). The CDR3 has 13 amino acids. This CDR3 reads CASRGAAGNTIYF. The CDR3 nucleotides are TGTGCCTCGAGGGGTGCGGCTGGAAACACCATATATTTT.

This rearrangement joins TRBV10-2 to TRBJ1-1; D call uncertain. CDR3 length equals 12 residues. From germline, CDR1 is WSHSY and CDR2 SAAADI. With 7 bases removed from V and 2 bases from J, the gap between germline ends came to 8 bases. The CDR3: CASTASNTEAFF. CDR3 nucleotide sequence: TGCGCCAGCACCGCCAGTAACACTGAAGCTTTCTTT.

The chain combines TRBV7-9 with TRBJ2-7; D unresolved. The CDR3 loop spans 12 amino acids. V was shortened by 1 base and J by 5 bases, with 6 bases between the two germline ends. CDR1 and CDR2 from the germline V gene are SEHNR and FQNEAQ (reference sequence). The CDR3 protein is CASSLVYNEQYF. The DNA for the CDR3 is TGTGCCAGCAGCTTAGTTTACAACGAGCAGTACTTC.

This chain links TRBV29-1 with TRBJ1-2; maybe TRBD1 (5 bases). V shed 3 bases and J shed 8 bases, with 13 bases lying between them. The CDR3 length is 12 residues. Germline lookup yields CDR1 SQVTM and CDR2 ANQGSEA. The CDR3 DNA reads TGCAGCGTTGAGCCACTAAAGGGGGGCTACACCTTC. Translated: CSVEPLKGGYTF.

The chain uses TRBV24-1 and TRBJ2-3; possibly TRBD1 for D (6 bases). Looked up from germline, CDR1 is KGHDR and CDR2 is SFDVKD. The V and J ends lost 5 bases and 1 base respectively, with 15 bases between them. This CDR3 region has 16 residues. The chain's CDR3 is CATSAAGQLGTDTQYF. The CDR3 DNA sequence: TGTGCCACCAGTGCTGCCGGACAGCTCGGCACAGATACGCAGTATTTT.

In nucleotides, the CDR3 is TGTGCCAGTAGTAGGGACAGGGAAAATCAGCCCCAGCATTTT. It yields the protein CASSRDRENQPQHF. V usage is TRBV19 and J usage is TRBJ1-5; 9 nucleotides match TRBD1. The CDR3 runs to 14 residues. Germline lookup yields CDR1 LNHDA and CDR2 SQIVND (reference sequence). V lost 4 bases, J lost 4 bases, and 2 bases stayed unmatched. The full variable domain, its missing parts supplied by reference TRBV19 and TRBJ1-5, is DGGITQSPKYLFRKEGQNVTLSCEQNLNHDAMYWYRQDPGQGLRLIYYSQIVNDFQKGDIAEGYSVSREKKESFPLTVTSAQKNPTAFYLCASSRDRENQPQHFGDGTRLSIL.